This T cell receptor (beta chain) was sequenced for a study of memory CD4+ T cells and cytomegalovirus serostatus. For the study at large: Donors were healthy Belgian adults, some 10 CMV seropositive and about two dozen seronegative. Study findings and constraints: Repertoires predicted CMV serostatus with median bootstrapped AUC of about 0.96. The CMV-associated TCR signature appears largely within the CD4+ memory repertoire.

TCRdb's copy holds only in-frame clones and misses some; the assay was immunoSEQ multiplex PCR. The sample lists tens of thousands of clones; around 77% were seen once. This CDR3 region has 14 residues. The V gene's germline CDR1 is MDHEN and CDR2 SYDVKM. Trimming stripped 5 bases from V and 2 bases from J, with 10 bases between. As concerns this clone: The antigen is unknown.

The sort gate was single viable CD3+CD4+CD8-CD45RO+ cells for memory CD4+ T cells. Serostatus was set by detecting CMV pp150, pp28, p38, p52 IgG. The J gene is TRBJ1-5, the V gene TRBV28; no definite D call. The clonotype was recovered from an adult in good health and CMV-seronegative. Sample: memory CD4+ T cells from blood. CDR3 nucleotides: TGTGCCAGCAGTCATAACCCCCGCAATCAGCCCCAGCATTTT. Its protein product is CASSHNPRNQPQHF.